The table lists the clone carrying this TCR beta chain with a few counts. Method: immunoSEQ multiplex PCR; TCRdb's copy keeps in-frame clones and lacks some. Of more than 20,000 clones listed, about nine tenths are singletons. Germline values: CDR1 MNHNY, CDR2 SVGAGI (reference sequence). This CDR3 comprises 14 residues. V was pared by 2 bases and J by 1 base, with 8 bases between. This specimen belongs to a study of blood T cell repertoires in COVID-19. Sequenced input: peripheral blood. This clonotype was obtained from a human donor in a cohort sampled during active COVID-19. This sequence joins TRBV6-6 and TRBJ1-1, with TRBD1 as a possible D gene (5 bases). CDR3 loop: CASSYLQGNTEAFF. The CDR3 nucleotides are TGTGCCAGCAGTTACCTCCAGGGGAACACTGAAGCTTTCTTT.